This T cell receptor beta chain was documented in a study of technical replicates of blood from four donors. Sequencing used immunoSEQ multiplex PCR; TCRdb keeps in-frame clones, though not all of them. The table includes almost 55,000 clones, 94% detected once. This CDR3 has 14 residues. V dropped 5 bases and J dropped 11; count of bases not matched to a gene: 6. CDR1 is SEHNR, CDR2 FQNEAQ, per germline (reference sequence). Sequencing used T cells isolated from PBMCs. The sequence was obtained from a human donor in good health. The V and J genes are TRBV7-9 and TRBJ1-6, with 10 bases matching TRBD1. The CDR3 bases are TGTGCCAGCAGCACAGACAGGGGGCGCCCACCCCTCCACTTT. Translation: CASSTDRGRPPLHF.